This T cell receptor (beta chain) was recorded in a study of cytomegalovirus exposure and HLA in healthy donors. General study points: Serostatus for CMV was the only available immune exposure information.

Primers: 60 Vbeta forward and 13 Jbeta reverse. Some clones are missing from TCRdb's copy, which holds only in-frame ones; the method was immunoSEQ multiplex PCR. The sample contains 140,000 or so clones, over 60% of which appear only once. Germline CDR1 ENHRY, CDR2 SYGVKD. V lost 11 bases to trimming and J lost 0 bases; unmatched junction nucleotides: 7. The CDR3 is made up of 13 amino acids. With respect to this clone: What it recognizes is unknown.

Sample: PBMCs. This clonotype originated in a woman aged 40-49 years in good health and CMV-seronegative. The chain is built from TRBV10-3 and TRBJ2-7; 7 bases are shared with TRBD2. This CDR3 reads CAVQASGSYEQYF. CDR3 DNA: TGTGCCGTCCAGGCTAGCGGCTCCTACGAGCAGTACTTC.